This T cell receptor beta chain was sequenced in a study of cytomegalovirus exposure and HLA in healthy donors. Notes on the study in general: Of the V segments, some could not be distinguished, including TRBV6-2 and TRBV6-3, and were excluded. For cytomegalovirus status, the classifier reportedly gave diagnoses with high specificity and sensitivity.

Sampled while nominally healthy, donors likely had unrecorded immune exposures. The PCR employed 60 Vbeta primers together with 13 Jbeta primers. Only in-frame clones appear in the TCRdb table, and some are missing; sequencing was by immunoSEQ multiplex PCR. Here the sample spans some 190,000 clones, less than 85% being singletons. Germline lookup yields CDR1 LNHDA and CDR2 SQIVND (reference sequence). The CDR3 has 17 amino acids. After removal of 4 bases from V and 1 base from J, the junction contained 11 bases not matched to a gene. Comments on this clone: Its antigen is unknown.

The origin of this receptor is a boy between 2 and 10 years old in good health and CMV-seronegative. Sequencing input: PBMCs. The V gene is TRBV19, the J gene TRBJ2-7; the match to TRBD2 covers 9 bases. In DNA form, the CDR3 reads TGTGCCAGTAGTAGAGGGGGAAGCGGGAGGCTTTCCTACGAGCAGTACTTC. Protein product: CASSRGGSGRLSYEQYF.